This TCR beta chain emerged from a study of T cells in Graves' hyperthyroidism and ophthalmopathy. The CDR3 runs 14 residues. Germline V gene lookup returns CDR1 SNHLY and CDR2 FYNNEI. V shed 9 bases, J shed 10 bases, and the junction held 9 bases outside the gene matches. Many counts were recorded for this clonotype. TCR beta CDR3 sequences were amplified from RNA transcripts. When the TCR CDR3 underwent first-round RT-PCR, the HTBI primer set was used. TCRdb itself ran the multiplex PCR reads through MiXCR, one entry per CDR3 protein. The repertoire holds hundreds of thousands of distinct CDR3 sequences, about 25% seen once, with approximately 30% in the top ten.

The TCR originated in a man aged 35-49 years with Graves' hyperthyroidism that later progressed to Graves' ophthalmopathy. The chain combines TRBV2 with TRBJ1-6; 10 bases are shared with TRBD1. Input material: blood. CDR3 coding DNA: TGTGCCAGGAACTCCGGGACAGGGGAGTCACCCCTCCACTTT. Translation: CARNSGTGESPLHF.